Below are 25 T cell receptor beta chains sequenced from a single sample in a study of blood T cell repertoires in COVID-19. The assay was immunoSEQ multiplex PCR, and TCRdb's table has in-frame clones only and misses some. Here the sample spans 95,000 to 150,000 clones, around 80% being singletons. Sequenced material: peripheral blood. All receptors derive from a man in his 60s with active or convalescent COVID-19.

The J gene is TRBJ1-5, the V gene TRBV5-1; a weak D match, TRBD1 (5 bases). Germline V gene lookup returns CDR1 SGHRS and CDR2 YFSETQ. This CDR3 region has 14 residues. Trimming left V 0 bases short and J 7 bases short, with 11 bases between. CDR3 DNA: TGCGCCAGCAGCTTGGAGGGGAGGGGACAGCCCCAGCATTTT. This gives the protein CASSLEGRGQPQHF.

The chain joins TRBV4-3 to TRBJ2-7; a weak D match, TRBD2 (6 bases). The CDR3 has 15 residues. Germline lookup yields CDR1 LGHNA and CDR2 YSLEER. V lost 1 base, J lost 0 bases, and 10 bases lay in between. DNA for the CDR3: TGCGCCAGCAGCCAAGGACGGGGGTACTCCTACGAGCAGTACTTC. Translating it yields CASSQGRGYSYEQYF.

The J gene is TRBJ2-7, the V gene TRBV9, with TRBD2 identical over 9 bases. V lost 4 bases and J lost 3; bases outside the gene matches: 5. This CDR3 spans 14 amino acids. CDR1 is SGDLS and CDR2 is YYNGEE in the germline V gene. Written as DNA, the CDR3 is TGTGCCAGCAGCACTCTAGCGGGAAGCTACGAGCAGTACTTC. The encoded protein is CASSTLAGSYEQYF.

A remark on this clone: At one of its ends the junction is not consistent with the germline gene, which may arise from a read error. The chain links TRBV10-3 to TRBJ1-2; 8 positions agree with TRBD1. The CDR3 has 12 residues. Germline CDR1 and CDR2: ENHRY and SYGVKD. DNA of the CDR3: TGTGCCATCAGCGATCGGGACAGGCCCCTCGCCTTC. Its translation: CAISDRDRPLAF.

The genes are TRBV27 and TRBJ2-7, with D unresolved. In germline, CDR1 is MNHEY, CDR2 SMNVEV (reference sequence). V was cut by 5 bases and J by 4 bases, with 12 bases left in between. The length of the CDR3 is 13 residues. CDR3 bases: TGTGCCAGCAGTCAAAGAGGCCCTTACGAGCAGTACTTC. It specifies CASSQRGPYEQYF.

This clone has a handful of counts. This chain connects TRBV4-1 to TRBJ2-4; 7 bases line up with TRBD2. The trim removed 1 base at V and 1 base at J, leaving 19 bases unmatched. Germline values: CDR1 MGHRA, CDR2 YSYEKL. The CDR3 runs to 21 residues. CDR3 nucleotides: TGCGCCAGCAGCCAAGGGCTGGTCCCGGGTAGGCTAGCGGCGGCCAAAAACATTCAGTACTTC. Translating gives CASSQGLVPGRLAAAKNIQYF.

V is TRBV9 and J is TRBJ1-2, with 7 bases identical to TRBD1. The CDR3 sequence is 13 residues long. Unmatched junction bases numbered 8, after V lost 4 bases and J lost 8 bases. Germline CDR1 SGDLS, CDR2 YYNGEE. CDR3 nucleotide sequence: TGTGCCAGCAGCCCGACAGGGCCGGGCGGCTACACCTTC. Its protein product is CASSPTGPGGYTF.

V is TRBV28 and J is TRBJ2-7; D is unclear. The ends were cut back, 6 bases at V and 3 bases at J, with 12 bases in the middle. In germline, CDR1 is MDHEN, CDR2 SYDVKM. The CDR3 runs 13 residues. The DNA for the CDR3 is TGTGCCAGCAGCCCAGCTGCTAGCTACGAGCAGTACTTC. Amino acid sequence: CASSPAASYEQYF.

V gene TRBV18 combines with J gene TRBJ2-5; 11 bases match TRBD2. The germline gives CDR1 KGHSH, CDR2 LQKENI. V shed 1 base and J 4 bases; nucleotides not matched to a gene: 8. This CDR3 is 17 amino acids long. Written as DNA, the CDR3 is TGTGCCAGCTCACCACGTCAATTAGCGGGAGGGGTAGAGACCCAGTACTTC. This gives the protein CASSPRQLAGGVETQYF.

The genes are TRBV6-5 and TRBJ2-2; tentatively, D is TRBD1 (5 bases). The V end lost 6 bases, the J end lost 5 bases, and 10 bases lay between the germline ends. The CDR3 contains 13 residues. Germline-derived CDR1 and CDR2 are MNHEY and SVGAGI. CDR3 in amino acids: CASRQGATGELFF. Here the CDR3 DNA reads TGTGCCAGCAGGCAGGGTGCGACCGGGGAGCTGTTTTTT.

V usage is TRBV10-3 and J usage is TRBJ2-7, with 7 bases identical to TRBD1. This CDR3 is built from 15 residues. Germline V lookup: CDR1 ENHRY, CDR2 SYGVKD. V was pared by 6 bases and J by 6 bases, with 14 bases of the junction left unmatched. Here the CDR3 DNA reads TGTGCCATCAGGACCACAGGGGCCCGACGGCTCGAGCAGTACTTC. Its protein product is CAIRTTGARRLEQYF.

The genes are TRBV6-4 and TRBJ2-7, with D maybe TRBD1 (6 bases). Germline loops: CDR1 MRHNA, CDR2 SNTAGT. This CDR3 region has 16 residues. Trimming left V 4 bases short and J 4 bases short, with 20 bases between. The CDR3, as DNA: TGTGCCAGCAGTGCCCCGCCCGAGACAGGAGATTACGAGCAGTACTTC. Protein: CASSAPPETGDYEQYF.

Only one count was recorded for this clone. DNA of the CDR3: TGTGCCAGCTGCCTTGCCCGGGGGAGCGAAGCTTTCTTT. Amino acid sequence: CASCLARGSEAFF. The chain has TRBV18 and TRBJ1-1, with a weak D call TRBD1 (5 bases). Germline V lookup: CDR1 KGHSH, CDR2 LQKENI. This CDR3 has 13 residues. V was trimmed by 7 bases and J by 8 bases, leaving 17 bases between them.

The chain is built from TRBV2 and TRBJ2-7; 9 nucleotides align to TRBD2. V was clipped by 3 bases and J by 3 bases; unmatched bases: 12. Germline CDR1 SNHLY, CDR2 FYNNEI. The CDR3 contains 17 residues. The CDR3 is CASSDLIRTSELYEQYF. As DNA, the CDR3 is TGTGCCAGCAGTGACCTTATACGGACTAGCGAGCTCTACGAGCAGTACTTC.

The chain uses TRBV11-2 and TRBJ2-1; possible D gene TRBD2, 6 bases. V lost 0 bases and J 9 bases, leaving 12 bases between the germline ends. Germline V CDR1 and CDR2: SGHAT, FQNNGV. This CDR3 is built from 14 residues. The CDR3 coding sequence is TGTGCCAGCAGCTTAGATTATGGAGGGAGTGAGCAGTTCTTC. Translation gives CASSLDYGGSEQFF.

The chain uses TRBV28 and TRBJ2-6; D is ambiguous. The V end was cut by 3 bases, the J end by 4 bases, with 10 bases between. The CDR3 spans 15 residues. Germline CDR1 reads MDHEN; CDR2 reads SYDVKM. CDR3 protein: CASSLSSEGANVLTF. CDR3 nucleotide sequence: TGTGCCAGCAGTTTGAGTTCTGAAGGGGCCAACGTCCTGACTTTC.

V gene TRBV7-9 combines with J gene TRBJ2-3; 10 nucleotides line up with TRBD1. The germline gives CDR1 SEHNR, CDR2 FQNEAQ (reference sequence). This CDR3 contains 21 residues. V was clipped by 5 bases and J by 2 bases; unmatched bases: 22. CDR3 sequence (DNA): TGTGCCAGCAGCACTCCTCGGGACAGGGGCCCTACCAGACGGCTCACAGATACGCAGTATTTT. Protein: CASSTPRDRGPTRRLTDTQYF.

CDR3: CASSPLRAGDTQYF. Here the CDR3 DNA reads TGTGCCAGCAGCCCCCTCAGGGCAGGAGATACGCAGTATTTT. The chain joins TRBV3-1 (or the pseudogene TRBV3-2) to TRBJ2-3; possibly TRBD1 for D (5 bases). The ends were cut back, 4 bases at V and 5 bases at J, with 13 bases in the middle. The germline gives CDR1 LGHDT, CDR2 YNNKEL (reference sequence). The CDR3 sequence is 14 residues long.

The chain has TRBV6-5 and TRBJ2-2; 8 bases match TRBD2. Unmatched junction bases numbered 5, after V lost 6 bases and J lost 2 bases. Per germline, CDR1 MNHEY and CDR2 SVGAGI. The CDR3 contains 15 residues. The CDR3 DNA follows: TGTGCCAGCAGGACAGCGGGAGTCAACACCGGGGAGCTGTTTTTT. Protein product: CASRTAGVNTGELFF.

The rearrangement joins TRBV4-3 to TRBJ2-1; D not resolved. Germline V gene sequence: CDR1 LGHNA, CDR2 YSLEER. CDR3 size: 16 residues. Trimming left V 0 bases short and J 1 base short, with 10 bases between. In nucleotides, the CDR3 is TGCGCCAGCAGCCAAGACACCCGCCGGTCCTACAATGAGCAGTTCTTC. Translation gives CASSQDTRRSYNEQFF.

This chain joins TRBV6-5 and TRBJ2-1, with 10 bases identical to TRBD2. This CDR3 is 13 amino acids long. J lost 16 bases, V lost 5 bases, and 11 bases had no gene match. Looked up from germline, CDR1 is MNHEY and CDR2 is SVGAGI. This chain's CDR3 is CASSKSGAGGPFF. The CDR3 DNA follows: TGTGCCAGCAGTAAGAGTGGAGCGGGAGGGCCATTCTTC.

This clone was recorded only once. J is TRBJ2-1 and V is TRBV5-1; 10 bases align to TRBD2. V shed 1 base and J 8 bases; nucleotides not matched to a gene: 15. Germline CDR1 SGHRS, CDR2 YFSETQ. The CDR3 is 18 amino acids. CDR3 bases: TGCGCCAGCAGCTTGAACAGGGCGAGCGGGAGGGCCCCGTATGAGCAGTTCTTC. The encoded protein is CASSLNRASGRAPYEQFF.

V and J are TRBV3-1 (or the pseudogene TRBV3-2) and TRBJ2-2, with 7 nucleotides matching TRBD2. Germline V CDR1 and CDR2: LGHDT, YNNKEL (reference sequence). The J segment lost 1 base and the V segment lost 1 base, leaving 3 bases of the junction unmatched. The CDR3 consists of 16 residues. This chain's CDR3 is CASSQGAGVNTGELFF. The CDR3 bases are TGTGCCAGCAGCCAAGGGGCGGGAGTGAACACCGGGGAGCTGTTTTTT.

This rearrangement joins TRBV5-1 to TRBJ2-6; D not resolved. V was clipped by 0 bases and J by 0 bases, with 7 bases between them. From germline, CDR1 is SGHRS and CDR2 YFSETQ. The CDR3 is made up of 16 amino acids. CDR3 loop: CASSLAGRSGANVLTF. Here the CDR3 DNA reads TGCGCCAGCAGCTTGGCTGGCCGCTCTGGGGCCAACGTCCTGACTTTC.

The chain couples TRBV5-4 to TRBJ2-6; 11 nucleotides agree with TRBD1. In germline, CDR1 is SGHNT, CDR2 YYREEE (reference sequence). V lost 4 bases and J lost 3; bases outside the gene matches: 12. The CDR3 totals 19 residues. The chain's CDR3 is CASSIPLGQGAYGANVLTF. The CDR3 nucleotides read TGTGCCAGCAGCATTCCCCTCGGACAGGGGGCATATGGGGCCAACGTCCTGACTTTC. Together with reference TRBV5-4 and TRBJ2-6, the CDR3 gives the full variable domain: ETGVTQSPTHLIKTRGQQVTLRCSSQSGHNTVSWYQQALGQGPQFIFQYYREEENGRGNFPPRFSGLQFPNYSSELNVNALELDDSALYLCASSIPLGQGAYGANVLTFGAGSRLTVL.